This T cell receptor beta chain comes out of a study of Ad26.COV2.S vaccination and SARS-CoV-2 variants. The assay was immunoSEQ multiplex PCR, and TCRdb's table has in-frame clones only and misses some. Of about 350,000 clones detected, 92% appear once; the ten largest clones hold about 3.9%. Of note for this clone: Antigen specificity is unknown.

Germline-derived CDR1 and CDR2 are SGHTA and FQGNSA. V dropped 6 bases and J dropped 1; count of bases not matched to a gene: 3. This CDR3 contains 15 residues. Points from the study as a whole: Non-spike TCR breadth showed similarity between vaccine and placebo recipients.

The receptor comes from a human donor who had recovered from COVID-19. The rearrangement uses TRBV7-2 and TRBJ2-7, with TRBD2 matching 13 bases. The material was peripheral blood, obtained after recovery from COVID-19. In DNA form, the CDR3 reads TGTGCCAGCAGACGGACTAGCGGGGGTTCCTACGAGCAGTACTTC. As protein: CASRRTSGGSYEQYF.